Shown below are 9 T cell receptor beta chains from a single sample sequenced in a study of OX40 agonist ivuxolimab in advanced cancers. Measured with immunoSEQ multiplex PCR; TCRdb has only the in-frame clones, and not every one. Here the sample spans about 41,000 clones, around four fifths being singletons. The sample was CD4+ or CD8+ T cells sorted from blood, taken in a trial of the OX40 agonist ivuxolimab. The receptors here all came from an adult with an advanced solid tumor such as melanoma, head and neck, liver or kidney cancer.

The rearrangement uses TRBV6-5 and TRBJ1-6; D possibly corresponds to TRBD1 (5 bases). This CDR3 has 12 amino acids. Looked up from germline, CDR1 is MNHEY and CDR2 is SVGAGI. V dropped 6 bases and J dropped 9 bases, with 9 bases sitting between them. CDR3 bases: TGTGCCAGCAGGGGGACCCTTTCACCCCTCCACTTT. Amino acids: CASRGTLSPLHF.

This chain joins TRBV7-9 and TRBJ1-3; D is ambiguous. Trimming shortened V by 1 base and J by 0 bases, and 10 bases separated the two germline ends. Germline V CDR1 and CDR2: SEHNR, FQNEAQ (reference sequence). This CDR3 is built from 16 residues. CDR3 protein: CASSLGWKGSGNTIYF. Written as DNA, the CDR3 is TGTGCCAGCAGCTTAGGGTGGAAAGGCTCTGGAAACACCATATATTTT.

The chain carries TRBV27 and TRBJ1-1; weak D call: TRBD1 (5 bases). CDR1 is MNHEY, CDR2 SMNVEV, per germline (reference sequence). The CDR3 loop spans 15 amino acids. V was pared by 2 bases and J by 4 bases, with 14 bases between. The CDR3 DNA is TGTGCCAGCAGTTTAGGGTTGGGCAGGGTCACTGAAGCTTTCTTT. Translated: CASSLGLGRVTEAFF.

The chain combines TRBV4-3 with TRBJ1-1; 8 nucleotides agree with TRBD1. Germline V gene lookup returns CDR1 LGHNA and CDR2 YSLEER. This CDR3 has 17 residues. Trimming at V came to 1 base and at J to 2 bases, leaving 9 bases not matched to a gene. As DNA, the CDR3 is TGCGCCAGCAGCCAAGCCCGTCAGGGGGCTCGTAACACTGAAGCTTTCTTT. Its protein product is CASSQARQGARNTEAFF.

The V call is TRBV10-3, the J call TRBJ2-1; 7 positions match TRBD2. The CDR3 sequence is 15 residues long. After removal of 4 bases from V and 8 bases from J, the junction contained 11 bases not matched to a gene. Germline V gene data show CDR1 as ENHRY and CDR2 as SYGVKD. CDR3 region: CAISAETSQVDEQFF. CDR3 sequence (DNA): TGTGCCATCAGTGCTGAGACTAGCCAGGTGGATGAGCAGTTCTTC.

This rearrangement joins TRBV4-3 to TRBJ2-3, with TRBD2 matching over 9 bases. Germline loops: CDR1 LGHNA, CDR2 YSLEER. This CDR3 has 17 amino acids. V lost 0 bases and J lost 0; bases outside the gene matches: 4. This CDR3 reads CASSQEYSGRSTDTQYF. The CDR3 DNA follows: TGCGCCAGCAGCCAAGAGTATAGCGGGAGAAGCACAGATACGCAGTATTTT.

The gene calls are TRBV7-3 and TRBJ2-1; D remains ambiguous. The CDR3 extends over 15 amino acids. Germline V CDR1 and CDR2: SGHTA, FQGTGA. Trimming took 4 bases from V and 0 from J, leaving 10 bases between them. In DNA, the CDR3 is TGTGCCAGCAGCTCTACCCAAAGCTCCTACAATGAGCAGTTCTTC. Translation: CASSSTQSSYNEQFF. Looking up the rest from reference TRBV7-3 and TRBJ2-1 gives the full variable domain: GAGVSQTPSNKVTEKGKYVELRCDPISGHTALYWYRQSLGQGPEFLIYFQGTGAADDSGLPNDRFFAVRPEGSVSTLKIQRTERGDSAVYLCASSSTQSSYNEQFFGPGTRLTVL.

The chain uses TRBV9 and TRBJ2-1, with TRBD2 matching over 9 bases. J lost 6 bases, V lost 4 bases, and 5 bases had no gene match. Germline CDR1 reads SGDLS; CDR2 reads YYNGEE. The CDR3 is 14 residues long. The CDR3 protein is CASSLAGAVNEQFF. DNA of the CDR3: TGTGCCAGCAGCTTAGCGGGAGCGGTCAATGAGCAGTTCTTC.

This clone was seen a single time. The chain has TRBV19 and TRBJ1-1; TRBD1 is a possible D gene (6 bases). The CDR3 extends over 14 amino acids. The germline V gene encodes CDR1 LNHDA and CDR2 SQIVND (reference sequence). V lost 5 bases to trimming and J lost 4 bases, with 14 bases between them. This CDR3 reads CASSLLGAGTEAFF. The DNA of the CDR3 is TGTGCCAGTAGTCTATTGGGGGCCGGCACTGAAGCTTTCTTT.